Shown below are 18 T cell receptor beta chains from a single sample sequenced in a study of CD8 T cells in ankylosing spondylitis. TCRdb reprocessed the 5' RACE reads via MiXCR and lists one record per CDR3 protein. The sample includes about 170,000 distinct CDR3 sequences, 15% to 20% seen only once; the top ten take about 7.6%. The sample comprised blood, either unsorted or a sorted T cell fraction (not recorded which). The receptors come from a male donor with ankylosing spondylitis or in good health (not recorded which).

This clonotype turned up a few times. The V gene is TRBV27, the J gene TRBJ2-7; D might be TRBD1 (6 bases). The V end lost 5 bases, the J end lost 3 bases, and 11 bases lay between the germline ends. Germline V gene lookup returns CDR1 MNHEY and CDR2 SMNVEV (reference sequence). CDR3 length equals 13 residues. CDR3 coding DNA: TGTGCCAGCAGTGCCACAGGGTTCTACGAGCAGTACTTC. This gives the protein CASSATGFYEQYF.

This clonotype was seen repeatedly, ten times or more. V and J are TRBV29-1 and TRBJ2-7; 10 positions agree with TRBD2. Germline V lookup: CDR1 SQVTM, CDR2 ANQGSEA. The CDR3 is 15 residues long. Losses at the gene ends were 6 bases for V and 4 bases for J; bases not matched to a gene: 12. CDR3 loop: CSVWGYTSGAYEQYF. CDR3 sequence (DNA): TGCAGCGTGTGGGGTTACACTAGCGGGGCGTACGAGCAGTACTTC.

This clonotype was counted a few times. The chain recombines TRBV3-1 with TRBJ2-1; 10 positions match TRBD2. V was clipped by 8 bases and J by 5 bases; unmatched bases: 15. The germline V gene encodes CDR1 LGHDT and CDR2 YNNKEL (reference sequence). CDR3 length equals 17 residues. For the CDR3, the DNA is TGTGCCAGCGGATGGACTAGCGGAGCGGGGGGTAACAATGAGCAGTTCTTC. It is translated as CASGWTSGAGGNNEQFF.

In the case of this clonotype: It may be a read error: a sequence one base away is much more abundant. The V call is TRBV5-1, the J call TRBJ2-7; 9 nucleotides line up with TRBD1. Germline assignment: CDR1 SGHRS and CDR2 YFSETQ. The CDR3 length is 17 residues. The CDR3 loop reads CTSSAGDRVFGPYEQYF. In DNA form, the CDR3 reads TGCACCAGCAGCGCTGGGGACAGGGTATTTGGACCCTACGAGCAGTACTTC.

This clonotype turned up a few times. The chain joins TRBV20-1 to TRBJ2-7, with D maybe TRBD2 (5 bases). The CDR3 runs to 14 residues. Trimming pared 5 bases from V and 4 bases from J, leaving 18 bases between. In germline, CDR1 is DFQATT, CDR2 SNEGSKA (reference sequence). DNA for the CDR3: TGCAGTGCTCCCCGGGGAGTGAGCTCTTACGAGCAGTACTTC. This gives the protein CSAPRGVSSYEQYF.

The table lists this clonotype with a few counts. The rearrangement uses TRBV30 and TRBJ1-3; D is unresolved. Per germline, CDR1 GTSNPN and CDR2 SVGIG (reference sequence). V was cut by 1 base and J by 2 bases, with 6 bases left in between. This CDR3 comprises 13 residues. CDR3 in DNA: TGTGCCTGGAGTGCGGTTGCTGGAAACACCATATATTTT. This translates into CAWSAVAGNTIYF.

This clonotype was recorded at least ten times. The rearrangement links TRBV20-1 to TRBJ2-5; 8 bases map to TRBD1. This CDR3 is 13 amino acids long. The germline V gene encodes CDR1 DFQATT and CDR2 SNEGSKA (reference sequence). V was clipped by 3 bases and J by 9 bases; unmatched bases: 9. CDR3 in DNA: TGCAGTGCTAGGCCAGGACAGGGAAGGGCCCAGTACTTC. Protein product: CSARPGQGRAQYF.

In its sample, this clonotype was seen a few times. A junction boundary mismatches the germline segment, possibly from a read error. This chain links TRBV2 with TRBJ2-1, with D maybe TRBD2 (5 bases). Germline CDR1 SNHLY, CDR2 FYNNEI. The CDR3 sequence is 16 residues long. The CDR3 region has the DNA TGTGCCAGCAGGACTACCTTTCTGAGCTCCTACAATGAGCAGTCCTTC. It is translated as CASRTTFLSSYNEQSF.

This clonotype was seen at least ten times. This chain joins TRBV20-1 and TRBJ2-3, with 10 bases that match TRBD1. This CDR3 spans 16 amino acids. In germline, CDR1 is DFQATT, CDR2 SNEGSKA (reference sequence). J lost 2 bases, V lost 6 bases, and 11 bases had no gene match. The CDR3 region is CSANRDRGGYTDTQYF. Here the CDR3 DNA reads TGCAGTGCCAACCGGGACAGGGGCGGATACACAGATACGCAGTATTTT.

This clonotype was counted between two and nine times. The chain is built from TRBV30 and TRBJ2-2, with TRBD2 as a possible D gene (5 bases). V was trimmed by 4 bases and J by 1 base, leaving 7 bases between them. The CDR3 spans 13 residues. Germline V lookup: CDR1 GTSNPN, CDR2 SVGIG (reference sequence). The chain's CDR3 is CAWTAGNTGELFF. DNA for the CDR3: TGTGCCTGGACCGCGGGGAACACCGGGGAGCTGTTTTTT.

The V call is TRBV7-9, the J call TRBJ2-1, with a tentative D call TRBD2 (7 bases). The CDR3 totals 19 residues. Between the trimmed V and J ends, which lost 2 bases and 4 bases, there was a span of 24 bases. CDR1 and CDR2 (germline): SEHNR, FQNEAQ (reference sequence). For the CDR3, the DNA is TGTGCCAGCAGCTTATCGGGACCCATTTTGGCGGGGGCTTACAATGAGCAGTTCTTC. As protein: CASSLSGPILAGAYNEQFF. The full variable domain, in which reference TRBV7-9 and TRBJ2-1 provide the parts outside the CDR3, is DTGVSQNPRHKITKRGQNVTFRCDPISEHNRLYWYRQTLGQGPEFLTYFQNEAQLEKSRLLSDRFSAERPKGSFSTLEIQRTEQGDSAMYLCASSLSGPILAGAYNEQFFGPGTRLTVL.

This clonotype was detected a few times. CDR3 protein: CASSSGTGLAGFHYEQYF. CDR3 in DNA: TGTGCCAGCAGCTCTGGAACGGGACTAGCGGGATTCCACTACGAGCAGTACTTC. V gene TRBV7-6 combines with J gene TRBJ2-7, with 13 bases matching TRBD2. Per the germline V gene, CDR1 is SGHVS and CDR2 is FNYEAQ. After removal of 4 bases from V and 3 bases from J, the junction contained 12 bases not matched to a gene. This CDR3 has 18 amino acids. Variable domain in full (rest from reference TRBV7-6 and TRBJ2-7): GAGVSQSPRYKVTKRGQDVALRCDPISGHVSLYWYRQALGQGPEFLTYFNYEAQQDKSGLPNDRFSAERPEGSISTLTIQRTEQRDSAMYRCASSSGTGLAGFHYEQYFGPGTRLTVT.

This clonotype was picked up many times. The gene calls are TRBV20-1 and TRBJ2-5, with D perhaps TRBD1 or TRBD2 (5 bases each). The germline CDR1 and CDR2 sequences are DFQATT and SNEGSKA (reference sequence). The CDR3 has 12 residues. Trimming stripped 4 bases from V and 7 bases from J, with 13 bases between. CDR3 residues: CSAKGPRVTQYF. CDR3 in DNA: TGCAGTGCTAAGGGACCCAGGGTGACCCAGTACTTC.

This clonotype was counted only a few times. The chain carries TRBV28 and TRBJ2-6; D assignment may be TRBD1 or TRBD2 (5 bases each). CDR1 MDHEN and CDR2 SYDVKM come from the germline V gene. V was pared by 2 bases and J by 0 bases, with 8 bases between. This CDR3 is 16 amino acids long. CDR3 sequence: CASSLGTTSGANVLTF. The DNA for the CDR3 is TGTGCCAGCAGTTTAGGGACGACCTCTGGGGCCAACGTCCTGACTTTC.

This clonotype was observed at least ten times. The CDR3 here is CASSLSVDTGELFF. In nucleotides, the CDR3 is TGCGCCAGCAGCTTGTCAGTAGACACCGGGGAGCTGTTTTTT. V is TRBV5-1 and J is TRBJ2-2, with no clear D. This CDR3 has 14 amino acids. V was cut by 1 base and J by 3 bases, with 7 bases left in between. Germline CDR1 is SGHRS and CDR2 is YFSETQ.

This clonotype was detected many times. The V gene is TRBV12-3 or TRBV12-4, the J gene TRBJ2-3; 12 bases align to TRBD2. The CDR3 contains 16 residues. Germline trimming cut 2 bases from V and 4 bases from J; bases unmatched to any gene: 4. In DNA, the CDR3 is TGTGCCAGCAGTTTAATGACTAGCGGGAGTTCAGATACGCAGTATTTT. It specifies CASSLMTSGSSDTQYF.

The sample holds many counts of this clonotype. V usage is TRBV10-3 and J usage is TRBJ2-7, with TRBD2 identical over 10 bases. J was trimmed by 0 bases and V by 8 bases; bases with no gene match: 1. The CDR3 is made up of 13 amino acids. Germline values: CDR1 ENHRY, CDR2 SYGVKD. Written as DNA, the CDR3 is TGTGCCATCGGGACTAGCGACTCCTACGAGCAGTACTTC. Protein product: CAIGTSDSYEQYF.

This clonotype was observed a handful of times. This rearrangement joins TRBV28 to TRBJ2-5; 8 nucleotides line up with TRBD2. The CDR3 consists of 14 residues. Losses at the gene ends were 10 bases for V and 5 bases for J; bases not matched to a gene: 12. From germline, CDR1 is MDHEN and CDR2 SYDVKM. DNA for the CDR3: TGTGCCACCCGTGACGGGGGGGTTAGGGAGACCCAGTACTTC. Its translation is CATRDGGVRETQYF.